This T cell receptor (beta chain) was identified in a study of early T cells in non-severe SARS-CoV-2 infection. CDR1 is PRHDT, CDR2 FYEKMQ, per germline (reference sequence). CDR3 size: 14 residues. V lost 2 bases, J lost 3 bases, and 11 bases lay in between. Unique molecular identifiers were added to individual cDNA molecules. One entry per CDR3 protein results from TCRdb running MiXCR on the 5' RACE reads. This table has about 72,000 distinct CDR3 sequences, around 10% appearing once. Only a few counts were recorded for this clonotype. The sequencing used whole blood, collected at baseline. The clonotype was recovered from an adult who was a healthcare worker with PCR-confirmed SARS-CoV-2 infection or an uninfected control (not recorded which). V and J are TRBV13 and TRBJ2-7; D is perhaps TRBD1 (5 bases). In nucleotides, the CDR3 is TGTGCCAGCAGCTTAAAGGGGTCTCGCTACGAGCAGTACTTC. Translation gives CASSLKGSRYEQYF.